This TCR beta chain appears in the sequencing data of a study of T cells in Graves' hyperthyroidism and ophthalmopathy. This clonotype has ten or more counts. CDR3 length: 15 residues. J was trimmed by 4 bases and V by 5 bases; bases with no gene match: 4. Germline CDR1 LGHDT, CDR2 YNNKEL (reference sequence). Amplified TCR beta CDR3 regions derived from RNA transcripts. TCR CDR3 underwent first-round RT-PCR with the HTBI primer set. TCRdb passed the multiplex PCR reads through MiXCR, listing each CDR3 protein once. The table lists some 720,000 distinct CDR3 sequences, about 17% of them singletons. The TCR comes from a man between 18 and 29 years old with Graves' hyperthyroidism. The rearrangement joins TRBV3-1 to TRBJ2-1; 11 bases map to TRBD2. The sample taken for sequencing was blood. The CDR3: CASSYGTSGYNEQFF. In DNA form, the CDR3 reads TGTGCCAGCAGCTATGGGACTAGCGGATACAATGAGCAGTTCTTC.